This T cell receptor (beta chain) was retrieved from a study of T-cell reconstitution after alpha-beta-depleted transplantation in children. This clonotype was seen repeatedly, ten times or more. The antigen is undetermined. Regarding the study as a whole: At one year after transplant, newly produced T cells mostly accounted for T-cell counts and diversity. It was reported that alpha-beta T cells came from several hundred expanded graft clones (about two months after transplant). From surviving recipient T cells and thymic progenitors came the high day-60 TCRbeta diversity observed in some patients.

This CDR3 has 14 residues. Germline CDR1 and CDR2: MNHEY and SMNVEV (reference sequence). V was pared by 7 bases and J by 2 bases, with 7 bases of the junction left unmatched. Preparation of the TCRbeta library was carried out with unique molecular identifiers. TCRdb called the PCR reads again in MiXCR, with one record for every CDR3 protein. The data contain about 300,000 distinct CDR3 sequences, 10% of them seen just once; the ten biggest clones take up just under 7.5%. The TCR sequence derives from a boy under two years old with acute myeloid leukemia, due to receive a stem cell transplant. The rearrangement uses TRBV27 and TRBJ2-7; 8 bases are a match to TRBD1. The sequencing here drew on PBMCs, taken before TCRalphabeta/CD19-depleted stem cell transplant. The DNA for the CDR3 is TGTGCCAGCACCGACAGGGGAGGAACCTACGAGCAGTACTTC. It is translated as CASTDRGGTYEQYF.